This entry lists 12 T cell receptor beta chains sequenced from one sample in a study of blood T cell repertoires in COVID-19. TCRdb's table, derived via immunoSEQ multiplex PCR, lists solely in-frame clones and lacks some. This table holds tens of thousands of clones, about 78% found once. What was sequenced was peripheral blood. Source of these receptors: a man aged 65 to 85 with active or convalescent COVID-19.

This chain links TRBV11-3 with TRBJ1-1; D is unclear. Trimming removed 5 bases from V and 4 bases from J, with 11 bases in between. The V gene's germline CDR1 is SGHNT and CDR2 YENEEA. There are 13 residues in the CDR3. CDR3: CASSPGEVTEAFF. The CDR3 nucleotides read TGTGCCAGCAGCCCTGGGGAGGTCACTGAAGCTTTCTTT.

This chain uses TRBV5-1 with TRBJ1-2; D is unresolved. The CDR3 contains 16 residues. Trimming took off 6 bases at V and 0 bases at J, with 18 bases between the two ends. Germline-derived CDR1 and CDR2 are SGHRS and YFSETQ. This chain's CDR3 is CASKENPTGTNYGYTF. CDR3 sequence (DNA): TGCGCCAGCAAGGAGAATCCAACGGGGACTAACTATGGCTACACCTTC.

The rearrangement links TRBV7-2 to TRBJ2-7; no definite D call. The germline V gene has CDR1 SGHTA and CDR2 FQGNSA. The CDR3 contains 14 residues. Trimming took off 3 bases at V and 2 bases at J, with 11 bases between the two ends. CDR3 sequence (DNA): TGTGCCAGCAGCTTCGGTCATTCTCCCTACGAGCAGTACTTC. Protein sequence: CASSFGHSPYEQYF.

Only one count was recorded for this clone. The chain has TRBV28 and TRBJ2-5, with 13 bases that match TRBD2. Germline CDR1 and CDR2: MDHEN and SYDVKM. There are 15 residues in the CDR3. The junction had 4 bases not matched to a gene; V was cut back by 5 bases and J by 4 bases. The CDR3 loop reads CASSPGTSGAETQYF. CDR3 nucleotide sequence: TGTGCCAGCAGTCCCGGGACTAGCGGGGCAGAGACCCAGTACTTC.

V gene TRBV9 combines with J gene TRBJ2-3; D not resolved. The length of the CDR3 is 11 residues. V was shortened by 3 bases and J by 6 bases, with 5 bases between the two germline ends. Germline loops: CDR1 SGDLS, CDR2 YYNGEE. This chain's CDR3 is CASSGADTQYF. Here the CDR3 DNA reads TGTGCCAGCAGCGGGGCGGATACGCAGTATTTT.

The genes are TRBV19 and TRBJ1-2; TRBD1 might be the D (5 bases). This CDR3 contains 13 residues. The germline CDR1 and CDR2 sequences are LNHDA and SQIVND (reference sequence). Deletions cut 1 base from V and 9 bases from J, with 12 bases between. Here the CDR3 DNA reads TGTGCCAGTAGTATAGGATTCCAGGGAAGCTACACCTTC. It yields the protein CASSIGFQGSYTF.

The sample holds one count of this clone. V is TRBV11-2 and J is TRBJ2-7; D perhaps matches TRBD2 (6 bases). CDR3 length equals 15 residues. Germline assignment: CDR1 SGHAT and CDR2 FQNNGV. Trimming left V 5 bases short and J 1 base short, with 15 bases between. CDR3 sequence reads: CASSPWDLGSYEQYF. The CDR3 bases are TGTGCCAGCAGCCCCTGGGACTTAGGGTCCTACGAGCAGTACTTC.

A few counts support this clone. This rearrangement joins TRBV3-1 (or the pseudogene TRBV3-2) to TRBJ1-3; D is uncertain. Germline V gene data show CDR1 as LGHDT and CDR2 as YNNKEL (reference sequence). The CDR3 runs 14 residues. With 1 base removed from V and 4 bases from J, the gap between germline ends came to 8 bases. CDR3 protein: CASSQGTGGNTIYF. DNA for the CDR3: TGTGCCAGCAGCCAAGGTACGGGAGGAAACACCATATATTTT.

The V call is TRBV28, the J call TRBJ1-3, with unresolved D. V was clipped by 5 bases and J by 4 bases, with 3 bases between them. The CDR3 is 11 amino acids. CDR1 MDHEN and CDR2 SYDVKM come from the germline V gene. This CDR3 reads CASSEGNTIYF. CDR3 DNA: TGTGCCAGCAGTGAGGGAAACACCATATATTTT.

This clone was picked up a small number of times. The rearrangement joins TRBV5-1 to TRBJ1-1; 9 bases align to TRBD1. Germline lookup yields CDR1 SGHRS and CDR2 YFSETQ. The CDR3 has 15 residues. Unmatched junction bases numbered 1, after V lost 0 bases and J lost 1 base. The CDR3 reads CASSLAGQGNTEAFF. The CDR3 DNA is TGCGCCAGCAGCTTGGCGGGACAGGGGAACACTGAAGCTTTCTTT.

The CDR3 spells CASSLSHYEQYF. The CDR3 bases are TGTGCCAGCAGTTTAAGCCACTACGAGCAGTACTTC. This chain connects TRBV28 to TRBJ2-7, with D unresolved. The germline V gene encodes CDR1 MDHEN and CDR2 SYDVKM. The CDR3 length is 12 residues. Trimming stripped 2 bases from V and 3 bases from J, with 5 bases between.

The chain joins TRBV18 to TRBJ1-2, with D possibly TRBD1 on 5 matching bases. This CDR3 has 15 amino acids. CDR1 KGHSH and CDR2 LQKENI come from the germline V gene. Deletions cut 3 bases from V and 4 bases from J, with 15 bases between. Written as DNA, the CDR3 is TGTGCCAGCTCACCCCCTCAGGGCCCCCCCTATGGCTACACCTTC. Translated: CASSPPQGPPYGYTF.